Listed below are T cell receptor beta chains from one sample, sequenced in a study of T cell responses to AZD1222 COVID-19 vaccine. The repertoire was sequenced with immunoSEQ multiplex PCR; TCRdb's copy has only in-frame clones and lacks some. Of over 100,000 clones listed, about nine tenths are singletons. This material consisted of peripheral blood, taken on day 0 of AZD1222 vaccination. The receptor set was obtained from an adult in good health. Both conserved end residues are part of each CDR3. The order of the fields is clone size, CDR3 length, V gene, D gene, J gene, CDR3 DNA, CDR3 protein. D genes are given only for firm matches. Expanded clones get a size class; other rows say once, few or many, or leave the size out.

>NA|17|TRBV11-2|NA|TRBJ2-3
TGTGCCAGCAGCTTAGAGGTTGGTCGGGGGCGTCAAGATACGCAGTATTTT
CASSLEVGRGRQDTQYF
>NA|15|TRBV28|NA|TRBJ1-5
TGTGCCAGCAGGTCCGGCGGGGGCGACAATCAGCCCCAGCATTTT
CASRSGGGDNQPQHF
>NA|14|TRBV18|NA|TRBJ2-1
TGTGCCAGCTCATCATCCAGGGAATACAATGAGCAGTTCTTC
CASSSSREYNEQFF
>NA|13|TRBV7-9|TRBD1|TRBJ1-1
TGTGCCAGCAGCTTGGGACAGGGGGTAGAAGCTTTCTTT
CASSLGQGVEAFF
>NA|14|TRBV6-5|NA|TRBJ1-6
TGTGCCAGCAGCAGGGAATCCTATAATTCACCCCTCCACTTT
CASSRESYNSPLHF
>NA|15|TRBV30|NA|TRBJ1-3
TGTGCCTGGAGTGATCTGGGGGAGACTGGAAACACCATATATTTT
CAWSDLGETGNTIYF
>NA|14|TRBV28|TRBD1|TRBJ1-2
TGTGCCAGCAGTTTAGACAGGGCCTATTTTGGCTACACCTTC
CASSLDRAYFGYTF
>NA|16|TRBV27|NA|TRBJ2-3
TGTGCCAGCAGTCCCCATGTAGGGCAAGGCGCAGATACGCAGTATTTT
CASSPHVGQGADTQYF
>NA|15|TRBV19|NA|TRBJ1-2
TGTGCCAGTAGTTTCGGGGACACCCGAAACTATGGCTACACCTTC
CASSFGDTRNYGYTF
>NA|16|TRBV11-2|NA|TRBJ1-2
TGTGCCAGCAGCTTAGTGTACCGGAGGAGTAACTATGGCTACACCTTC
CASSLVYRRSNYGYTF
>NA|14|TRBV30|NA|TRBJ1-2
TGTGCCTGGAGTGGTGGGCCCACAGTCTATGGCTACACCTTC
CAWSGGPTVYGYTF
>once|15|TRBV5-1|TRBD1|TRBJ2-4
TGCGCCAGCAGCCCCCGGGACAGGGGAAGAAACATTCAGTACTTC
CASSPRDRGRNIQYF
>NA|11|TRBV19|NA|TRBJ1-6
TGTGCCAGCTTAGGGAATTCACCCCTCCACTTT
CASLGNSPLHF
>NA|16|TRBV11-1|TRBD2|TRBJ2-1
TGTGCCAGCAGCTTAGCAACGGGACTATTTATCAATGAGCAGTTCTTC
CASSLATGLFINEQFF
>once|13|TRBV28|NA|TRBJ2-7
TGTGCCAGCAGGGGGACACCTAACTACGAGCAGTACTTC
CASRGTPNYEQYF
>NA|17|TRBV28|TRBD1|TRBJ1-6
TGTGCCAGCAGAAAGGGTCCCACAGGGGGGATTAATTCACCCCTCCACTTT
CASRKGPTGGINSPLHF
>NA|14|TRBV4-2|NA|TRBJ2-7
TGTGCCAGCAGCCAGAGGCCCAGCTCCTACGAGCAGTACTTC
CASSQRPSSYEQYF
>NA|13|TRBV12-3/TRBV12-4|NA|TRBJ1-5
TGTGCCAGCAGTCCGTCCTATGATCAGCCCCAGCATTTT
CASSPSYDQPQHF